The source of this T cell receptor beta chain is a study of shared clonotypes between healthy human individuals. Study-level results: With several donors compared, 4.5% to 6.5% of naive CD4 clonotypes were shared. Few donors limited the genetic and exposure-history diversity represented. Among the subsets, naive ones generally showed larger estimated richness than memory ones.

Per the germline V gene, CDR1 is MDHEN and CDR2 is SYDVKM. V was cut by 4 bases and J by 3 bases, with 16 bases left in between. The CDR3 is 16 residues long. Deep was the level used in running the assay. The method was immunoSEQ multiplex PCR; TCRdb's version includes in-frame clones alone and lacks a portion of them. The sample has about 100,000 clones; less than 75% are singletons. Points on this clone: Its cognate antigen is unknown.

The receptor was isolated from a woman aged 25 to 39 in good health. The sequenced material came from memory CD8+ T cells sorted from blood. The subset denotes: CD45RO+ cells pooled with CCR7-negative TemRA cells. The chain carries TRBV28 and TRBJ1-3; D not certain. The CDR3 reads CASSYSLTRLGNTIYF. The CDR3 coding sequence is TGTGCCAGCAGTTATTCTCTCACACGGCTTGGAAACACCATATATTTT.